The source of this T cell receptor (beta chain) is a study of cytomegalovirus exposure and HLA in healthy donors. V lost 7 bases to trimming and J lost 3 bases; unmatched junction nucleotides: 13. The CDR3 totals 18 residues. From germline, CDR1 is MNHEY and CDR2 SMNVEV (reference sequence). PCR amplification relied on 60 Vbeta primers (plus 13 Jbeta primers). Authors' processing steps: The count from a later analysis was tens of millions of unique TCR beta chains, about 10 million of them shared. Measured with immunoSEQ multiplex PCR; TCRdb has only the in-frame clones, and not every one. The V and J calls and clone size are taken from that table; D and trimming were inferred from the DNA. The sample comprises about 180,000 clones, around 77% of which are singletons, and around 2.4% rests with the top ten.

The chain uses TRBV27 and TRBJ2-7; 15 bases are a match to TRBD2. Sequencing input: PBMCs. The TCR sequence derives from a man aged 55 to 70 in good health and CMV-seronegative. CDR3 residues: CASTLSGTSGRRVYEQYF. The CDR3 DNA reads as TGTGCCAGCACTCTATCCGGGACTAGCGGGAGGCGCGTCTACGAGCAGTACTTC.